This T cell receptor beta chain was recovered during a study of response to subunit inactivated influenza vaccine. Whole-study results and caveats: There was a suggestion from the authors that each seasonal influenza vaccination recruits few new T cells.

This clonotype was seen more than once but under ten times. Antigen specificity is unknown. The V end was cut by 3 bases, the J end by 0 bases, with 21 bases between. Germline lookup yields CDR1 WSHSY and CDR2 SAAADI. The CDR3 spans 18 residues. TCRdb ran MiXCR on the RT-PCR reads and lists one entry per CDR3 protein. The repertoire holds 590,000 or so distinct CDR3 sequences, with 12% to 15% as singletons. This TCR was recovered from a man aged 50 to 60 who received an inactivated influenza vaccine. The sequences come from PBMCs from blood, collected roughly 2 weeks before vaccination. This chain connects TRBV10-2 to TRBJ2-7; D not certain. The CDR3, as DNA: TGCGCCAGCAGTGAATACCCTCTTATCCGGCAGACCTCCTACGAGCAGTACTTC. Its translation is CASSEYPLIRQTSYEQYF.